One and the same sample provided the 2 T cell receptor beta chains below, sequenced in a study of T cells in localized non-small cell lung cancer. Produced via immunoSEQ multiplex PCR; TCRdb's table is partial and in-frame only. Of under 6,500 clones in the sample, 30% to 40% were seen once. The sequenced sample was lung tumor tissue, obtained before any cancer treatment. These receptors all stem from a female donor at least 60 years old with stage I lung adenocarcinoma.

CDR3 loop: CASSLVGQGPYEQYF. The CDR3 DNA reads as TGTGCCAGCAGCTTGGTGGGACAGGGACCCTACGAGCAGTACTTC. V gene TRBV11-3 combines with J gene TRBJ2-7; 9 bases match TRBD1. CDR3 length equals 15 residues. V trimming: 3 bases; J trimming: 2 bases; junction bases outside the gene matches: 5. CDR1 is SGHNT, CDR2 YENEEA, per germline.

This clone occurred a few times. This chain connects TRBV11-3 to TRBJ2-7; weak D call: TRBD1 (6 bases). Germline V gene sequence: CDR1 SGHNT, CDR2 YENEEA. V shed 3 bases and J shed 1 base, with 13 bases lying between them. The CDR3 has 15 amino acids. In nucleotides, the CDR3 is TGTGCCAGCAGCTTCCGGACAGATCCTTCCTACGAGCAGTACTTC. The encoded protein is CASSFRTDPSYEQYF.